One sample yielded the 11 T cell receptor beta chains listed below, sequenced in a study of blood T cell repertoires in COVID-19. The repertoire was sequenced with immunoSEQ multiplex PCR; TCRdb's copy has only in-frame clones and lacks some. The profile shows 200,000 to 300,000 clones, roughly 87% of them singletons. Sequencing was performed on peripheral blood. These receptors originate from a human donor in a cohort sampled during active COVID-19.

The V gene is TRBV6-5, the J gene TRBJ2-7; TRBD1 might be the D (6 bases). The CDR3 loop spans 15 amino acids. Germline V CDR1 and CDR2: MNHEY, SVGAGI. V lost 6 bases to trimming and J lost 0 bases, with 15 bases between them. CDR3 in DNA: TGTGCCAGCAGAACGAAAGGGGGAAGCTCCTACGAGCAGTACTTC. The encoded protein is CASRTKGGSSYEQYF.

The DNA of the CDR3 is TGTGCCACCAGCAGATCCAGGGGACTAGCAGTTTACGAGCAGTACTTC. Translation gives CATSRSRGLAVYEQYF. The rearrangement links TRBV15 to TRBJ2-7; 9 positions match TRBD2. Per the germline V gene, CDR1 is LNHNV and CDR2 is YYDKDF (reference sequence). The CDR3 is made up of 16 amino acids. The ends lost 2 bases at V and 4 bases at J; junction bases unmatched: 9.

The chain combines TRBV18 with TRBJ2-3, with D maybe TRBD1 (5 bases). Germline V gene sequence: CDR1 KGHSH, CDR2 LQKENI. CDR3 length equals 13 residues. Trimming cost V 5 bases and J 5 bases, with 11 bases left between them. The CDR3 nucleotides are TGTGCCAGCTCAGGGCAGGGCGGAGATACGCAGTATTTT. This translates into CASSGQGGDTQYF.

The chain combines TRBV7-3 with TRBJ2-1, with 7 bases aligning to TRBD1. Trimming cost V 5 bases and J 2 bases; bases outside gene matches: 12. This CDR3 has 17 amino acids. Germline V gene lookup returns CDR1 SGHTA and CDR2 FQGTGA. The CDR3 DNA sequence: TGTGCCAGCAGCCTAGGGGGCGGCGGGCCGACCTACAATGAGCAGTTCTTC. Translation gives CASSLGGGGPTYNEQFF. Full variable domain (remainder filled in from reference TRBV7-3 and TRBJ2-1): GAGVSQTPSNKVTEKGKYVELRCDPISGHTALYWYRQSLGQGPEFLIYFQGTGAADDSGLPNDRFFAVRPEGSVSTLKIQRTERGDSAVYLCASSLGGGGPTYNEQFFGPGTRLTVL.

The J gene is TRBJ1-4, the V gene TRBV3-1 (or the pseudogene TRBV3-2); 7 bases fit TRBD1. Germline V gene sequence: CDR1 LGHDT, CDR2 YNNKEL (reference sequence). J was trimmed by 4 bases and V by 5 bases; bases with no gene match: 16. CDR3 length: 18 residues. In DNA form, the CDR3 reads TGTGCCAGCAGCTCGCGACAGGGTCCCTCGGTATATAATGAAAAACTGTTTTTT. Translated, it gives CASSSRQGPSVYNEKLFF.

The chain employs TRBV7-2 and TRBJ1-5; TRBD1 agrees at 7 bases. The CDR3 sequence is 15 residues long. Losses at the gene ends were 4 bases for V and 3 bases for J; bases not matched to a gene: 6. Germline-derived CDR1 and CDR2 are SGHTA and FQGNSA. Here the CDR3 reads CASSSGQVFNQPQHF. In DNA form, the CDR3 reads TGTGCCAGCAGCTCCGGACAGGTCTTCAATCAGCCCCAGCATTTT.

This chain links TRBV11-3 with TRBJ1-6; no reliable D call. Germline V gene lookup returns CDR1 SGHNT and CDR2 YENEEA. Deletions cut 2 bases from V and 3 bases from J, with 17 bases between. This CDR3 is built from 18 residues. DNA for the CDR3: TGTGCCAGCAGCTTAATAGGCTCCGGGCGGGACTATAATTCACCCCTCCACTTT. Encoded protein: CASSLIGSGRDYNSPLHF.

This clone was detected only a few times. The chain joins TRBV27 to TRBJ1-2, with 12 bases that match TRBD1. Germline CDR1 and CDR2: MNHEY and SMNVEV (reference sequence). J gave up 0 bases and V 3 bases, and 17 bases lay outside the gene matches. This CDR3 comprises 21 residues. For the CDR3, the DNA is TGTGCCAGCAGTTTTCGGGTTGGGGGACAGGGGGCGGGAGTCGCTAACTATGGCTACACCTTC. Amino acids: CASSFRVGGQGAGVANYGYTF.

This clone appeared once. V usage is TRBV6-5 and J usage is TRBJ1-4; 8 bases match TRBD1. J lost 5 bases, V lost 5 bases, and 7 bases had no gene match. Germline CDR1 is MNHEY and CDR2 is SVGAGI. The CDR3 has 15 amino acids. The DNA of the CDR3 is TGTGCCAGCAGTACGGCCGGGACAGGAAATGAAAAACTGTTTTTT. Its translation is CASSTAGTGNEKLFF.

The chain couples TRBV6-6 to TRBJ2-3; TRBD1 agrees at 7 bases. Trimming at V came to 9 bases and at J to 14 bases, leaving 11 bases not matched to a gene. The CDR3 has 11 amino acids. Germline CDR1 MNHNY, CDR2 SVGAGI (reference sequence). CDR3 nucleotide sequence: TGTGCCAGTAGTAAGGGGGCTGCGGTGTATTTT. Protein sequence: CASSKGAAVYF.

The CDR3 spells CASSGRGGPGELFF. The CDR3, as DNA: TGTGCCAGCAGTGGTCGCGGGGGCCCCGGGGAGCTGTTTTTT. The chain couples TRBV21-1 to TRBJ2-2; the table calls TRBD2, which could not be checked here. TRBV21-1 is a pseudogene. This CDR3 has 14 residues.